This T cell receptor beta chain was recovered during a study of Graves' ophthalmopathy and Graves' hyperthyroidism. Amplification from RNA transcripts yielded the TCR beta CDR3 regions. First-round RT-PCR with HTBI primers preceded a second-round multiplex PCR. TCRdb passed the multiplex PCR reads through MiXCR, listing each CDR3 protein once. In the table there are under 350,000 distinct CDR3 sequences, roughly 15% of which are singletons. CDR1 is MNHEY, CDR2 SVGAGI, per germline. V was pared by 4 bases and J by 1 base, with 10 bases between. CDR3 length: 14 amino acids. Establishment of the diagnosis relied upon clinical symptoms, serum thyroxine, TRAb, thyroid ultrasound and orbital computed tomography.

The V gene is TRBV6-5, the J gene TRBJ1-1; tentative D call: TRBD1 (5 bases). This TCR was recovered from an adult man with Graves' ophthalmopathy. The source material was peripheral blood. In DNA form, the CDR3 reads TGTGCCAGCAGTTCCTTCGACAGGAACACTGAAGCTTTCTTT. It is translated as CASSSFDRNTEAFF.